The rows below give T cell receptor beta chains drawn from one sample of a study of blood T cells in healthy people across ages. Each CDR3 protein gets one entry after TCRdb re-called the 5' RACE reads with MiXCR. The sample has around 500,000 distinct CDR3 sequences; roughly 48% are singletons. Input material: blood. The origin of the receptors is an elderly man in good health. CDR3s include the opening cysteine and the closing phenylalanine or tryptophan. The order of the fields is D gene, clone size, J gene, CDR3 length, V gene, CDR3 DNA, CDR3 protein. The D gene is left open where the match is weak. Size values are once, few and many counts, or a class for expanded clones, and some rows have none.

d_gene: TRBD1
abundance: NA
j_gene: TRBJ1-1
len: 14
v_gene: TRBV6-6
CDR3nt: TGTGCCAGCAGGTACAACAGGGGTCACACTGAAGCTTTCTTT
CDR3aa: CASRYNRGHTEAFF

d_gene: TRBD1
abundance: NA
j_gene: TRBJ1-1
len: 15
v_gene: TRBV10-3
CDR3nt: TGTGCCATCACGGAACAGGGGGCGGTTGGCACTGAAGCTTTCTTT
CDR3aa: CAITEQGAVGTEAFF

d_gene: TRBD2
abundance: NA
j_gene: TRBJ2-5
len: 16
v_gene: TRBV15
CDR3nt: TGTGCCACCAGCAGCGGGACTAGCGGTTACCAAGAGACCCAGTACTTC
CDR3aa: CATSSGTSGYQETQYF

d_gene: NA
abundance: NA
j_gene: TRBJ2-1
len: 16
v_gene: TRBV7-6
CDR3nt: TGTGCCAGCAGCTCGCTTGGGACGACGGAGGGGTATGAGCAGTTCTTC
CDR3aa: CASSSLGTTEGYEQFF

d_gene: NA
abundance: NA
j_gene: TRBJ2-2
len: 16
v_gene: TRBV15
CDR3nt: TGTGCCACCAGCAGGGGAGCCCGGACGAACACCGGGGAGCTGTTTTTT
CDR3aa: CATSRGARTNTGELFF

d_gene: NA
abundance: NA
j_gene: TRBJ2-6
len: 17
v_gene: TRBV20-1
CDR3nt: TGCAGTGCTCTTGGGGTAGCGAAACTCTCTGGGGCCAACGTCCTGACTTTC
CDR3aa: CSALGVAKLSGANVLTF

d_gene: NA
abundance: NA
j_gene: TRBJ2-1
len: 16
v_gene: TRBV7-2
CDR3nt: TGTGCCAGCAGCTTAGCAGCCGTTAGGGGTTACAATGAGCAGTTCTTC
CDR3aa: CASSLAAVRGYNEQFF

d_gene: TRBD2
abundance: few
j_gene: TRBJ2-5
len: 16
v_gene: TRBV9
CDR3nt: TGTGCCAGCAGCGTTTCGACTAGCGGGGCACAAGAGGCCCAGTACTTC
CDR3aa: CASSVSTSGAQEAQYF

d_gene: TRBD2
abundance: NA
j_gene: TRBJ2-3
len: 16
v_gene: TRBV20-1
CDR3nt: TGCAGTGCTAGCGCGGGACTAGCCATGCTTACAGATACGCAGTATTTT
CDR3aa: CSASAGLAMLTDTQYF

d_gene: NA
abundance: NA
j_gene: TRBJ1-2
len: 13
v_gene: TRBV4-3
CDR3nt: TGCGCCAGCAGCCAAGAGCCCCGCTATGGCTACACCTTC
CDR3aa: CASSQEPRYGYTF

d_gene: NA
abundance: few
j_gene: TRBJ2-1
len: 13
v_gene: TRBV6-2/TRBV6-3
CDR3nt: TGTGCCAGCAGTTACTCTCGCCACCATGAGCAGTTCTTC
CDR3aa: CASSYSRHHEQFF

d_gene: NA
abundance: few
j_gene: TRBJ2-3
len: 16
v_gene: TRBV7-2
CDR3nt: TGTGCCAGCAGCTTACGGATCGACGGAGGGGGCGATACGCAGTATTTT
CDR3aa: CASSLRIDGGGDTQYF

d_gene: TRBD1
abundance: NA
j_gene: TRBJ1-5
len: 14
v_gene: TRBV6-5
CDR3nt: TGTGCCAGCAGTTTTAGGACAGGACGGTCAGCCCCAGCATTT
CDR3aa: CASSFRTGRSAPAF

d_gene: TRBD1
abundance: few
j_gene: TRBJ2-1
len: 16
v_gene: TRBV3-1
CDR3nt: TGTGCCAGCAGCCAAGATCTTTGGCAGGGGGCGAGTGAGCAGTTCTTC
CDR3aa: CASSQDLWQGASEQFF

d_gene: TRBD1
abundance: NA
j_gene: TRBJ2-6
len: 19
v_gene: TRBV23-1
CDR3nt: TGCGCCAGCAGTCCCGGTCCCGGGACAGGTTTTACTGGGGCCAACGTCCTGACTTTC
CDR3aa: CASSPGPGTGFTGANVLTF

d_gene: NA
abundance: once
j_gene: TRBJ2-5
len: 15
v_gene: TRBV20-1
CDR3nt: TGCAGTGCTAGAGATCCCGCAAGCGGGCAAGAGACCCAGTACTTC
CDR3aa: CSARDPASGQETQYF

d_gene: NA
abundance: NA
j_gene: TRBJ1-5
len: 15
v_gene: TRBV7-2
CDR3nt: TGTGCCTGCAGCTTTGATCGGGAGGGCAATCAGCCCCAGCATTTT
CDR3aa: CACSFDREGNQPQHF

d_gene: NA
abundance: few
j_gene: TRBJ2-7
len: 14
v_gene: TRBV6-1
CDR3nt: TGTGCCAGCAGTGGACGAGGGGCCCGCTACGAGCAGTACTTC
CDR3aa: CASSGRGARYEQYF

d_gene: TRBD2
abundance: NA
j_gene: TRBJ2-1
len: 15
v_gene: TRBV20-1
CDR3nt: TGCAGTGCCCCGACTAGCGGGAGTTACAACAATGAGCAGTTCTTC
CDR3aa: CSAPTSGSYNNEQFF

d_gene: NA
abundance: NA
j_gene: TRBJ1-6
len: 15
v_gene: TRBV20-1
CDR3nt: TGCAGTGCTAGGGAGGGGGGACGGTATAATTCACCCCTCCACTTT
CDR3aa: CSAREGGRYNSPLHF

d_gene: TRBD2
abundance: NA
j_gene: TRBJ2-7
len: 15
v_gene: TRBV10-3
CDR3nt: TGTGCCGTCCTGGGGGGGGACGGAGTGTCCTACGAGCAGTACTTC
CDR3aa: CAVLGGDGVSYEQYF

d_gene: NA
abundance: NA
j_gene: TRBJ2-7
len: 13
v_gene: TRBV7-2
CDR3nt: TGTGCCAGCAGCGCTTCCTCCTACAATGAGCAGTACTTC
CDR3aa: CASSASSYNEQYF

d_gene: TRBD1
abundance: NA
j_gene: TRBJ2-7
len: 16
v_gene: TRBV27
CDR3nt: TGTGCCAGCAGTCCCGGGACAGTGGATAGCTCCTACGAGCAGTACTTC
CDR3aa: CASSPGTVDSSYEQYF

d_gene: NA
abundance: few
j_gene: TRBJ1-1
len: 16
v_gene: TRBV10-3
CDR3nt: TGTGCCATCAGTGAGTCGGGCAAGGGCAGGGGCATTGAAGCTTTCTTT
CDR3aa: CAISESGKGRGIEAFF